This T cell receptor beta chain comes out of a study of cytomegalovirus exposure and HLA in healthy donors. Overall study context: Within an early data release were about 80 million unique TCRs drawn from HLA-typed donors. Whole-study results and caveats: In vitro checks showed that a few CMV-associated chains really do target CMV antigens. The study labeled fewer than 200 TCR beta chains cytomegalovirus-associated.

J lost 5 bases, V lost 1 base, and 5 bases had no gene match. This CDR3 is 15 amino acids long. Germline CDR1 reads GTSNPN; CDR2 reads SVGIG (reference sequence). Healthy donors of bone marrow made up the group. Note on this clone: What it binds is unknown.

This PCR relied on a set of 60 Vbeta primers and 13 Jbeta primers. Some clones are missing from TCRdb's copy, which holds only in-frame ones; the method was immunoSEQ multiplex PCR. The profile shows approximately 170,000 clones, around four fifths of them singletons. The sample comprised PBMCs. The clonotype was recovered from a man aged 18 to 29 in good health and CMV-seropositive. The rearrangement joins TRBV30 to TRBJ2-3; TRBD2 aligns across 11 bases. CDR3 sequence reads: CAWSGGLAGGDTQYF. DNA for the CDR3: TGTGCCTGGAGTGGTGGCCTAGCGGGAGGAGATACGCAGTATTTT. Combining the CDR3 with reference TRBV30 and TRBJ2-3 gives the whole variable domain SQTIHQWPATLVQPVGSPLSLECTVEGTSNPNLYWYRQAAGRGLQLLFYSVGIGQISSEVPQNLSASRPQDRQFILSSKKLLLSDSGFYLCAWSGGLAGGDTQYFGPGTRLTVL.